The rows below give T cell receptor beta chains drawn from one sample of a study of T cells in Graves' hyperthyroidism and ophthalmopathy. TCRdb recomputed calls from the multiplex PCR reads with MiXCR, one row per CDR3 protein. Here the sample spans some 600,000 distinct CDR3 sequences, approximately 15% being singletons. Sequences were obtained from blood. All receptors come from a woman aged 25-40 years with Graves' hyperthyroidism that later progressed to Graves' ophthalmopathy. Both conserved end residues are part of each CDR3. D genes are given only for firm matches. Only some rows state a clone size, as once, few, many or a class for expanded clones.

cdr3_nt: TGTGCCAGCAGTTTAGGGACTAGCGATGGGGAGACCCAGTACTTC
cdr3_aa: CASSLGTSDGETQYF
j_call: TRBJ2-5
v_call: TRBV12-3/TRBV12-4
d_call: TRBD2
clone_size: many

cdr3_nt: TGTGCCAGCAGCTCAGGTGGAATCGACAAAAACATTCAGTACTTC
cdr3_aa: CASSSGGIDKNIQYF
j_call: TRBJ2-4
v_call: TRBV3-1
d_call: .
clone_size: many

cdr3_nt: TGTGCCAGCCAGGGGAGCTCCTACGAGCAGTACTTC
cdr3_aa: CASQGSSYEQYF
j_call: TRBJ2-7
v_call: TRBV28
d_call: .
clone_size: many

cdr3_nt: TGTGCCAGCACCGGGAACTCCTACGAGCAGTACTTC
cdr3_aa: CASTGNSYEQYF
j_call: TRBJ2-7
v_call: TRBV6-2/TRBV6-3
d_call: .
clone_size: many

cdr3_nt: TGTGCCAGCACCCCGGACAGGGCGAGTGGGGCCAACGTCCTGACTTTC
cdr3_aa: CASTPDRASGANVLTF
j_call: TRBJ2-6
v_call: TRBV7-2
d_call: TRBD1
clone_size: few

cdr3_nt: TGCAGTGCGCTAGAGCTAGCGGGATCAGATACGCAGTATTTT
cdr3_aa: CSALELAGSDTQYF
j_call: TRBJ2-3
v_call: TRBV20-1
d_call: TRBD2
clone_size: many

cdr3_nt: TGTGCCACCTACCCTAGCGGGAGCTCCTACGAGCAGTACTTC
cdr3_aa: CATYPSGSSYEQYF
j_call: TRBJ2-7
v_call: TRBV10-3
d_call: TRBD2
clone_size: many

cdr3_nt: TGTGCCAGCATGCCGGGACTAGCGGGCTACGAGCAGTACTTC
cdr3_aa: CASMPGLAGYEQYF
j_call: TRBJ2-7
v_call: TRBV6-1
d_call: TRBD2
clone_size: few

cdr3_nt: TGTGCCAGCAGTGAAGAGGGGGTCCTGACAGGGAGTGAAAAACTGTTTTTT
cdr3_aa: CASSEEGVLTGSEKLFF
j_call: TRBJ1-4
v_call: TRBV2
d_call: TRBD1
clone_size: many

cdr3_nt: TGTGCCAGCATCCAGGGCAACACTGAAGCTTTCTTT
cdr3_aa: CASIQGNTEAFF
j_call: TRBJ1-1
v_call: TRBV28
d_call: .
clone_size: many

cdr3_nt: TGTGCCACCAGTGGCCGACAGGGCGGAGAAGAGACCCAGTACTTC
cdr3_aa: CATSGRQGGEETQYF
j_call: TRBJ2-5
v_call: TRBV24-1
d_call: TRBD1
clone_size: many

cdr3_nt: TGTGCCAGCAGCCAAAGGGGGGCGGAGGAAAAACTGTTTTTT
cdr3_aa: CASSQRGAEEKLFF
j_call: TRBJ1-4
v_call: TRBV6-2/TRBV6-3
d_call: .
clone_size: many

cdr3_nt: TGTGCCACCAGCAGGAGGGACGGTCTGGGCAATCAGCCCCAGCATTTT
cdr3_aa: CATSRRDGLGNQPQHF
j_call: TRBJ1-5
v_call: TRBV15
d_call: .
clone_size: few

cdr3_nt: TGTGCCAGCAGCCGAGTGGACAGGGACACTGAAGCTTTCTTT
cdr3_aa: CASSRVDRDTEAFF
j_call: TRBJ1-1
v_call: TRBV11-3
d_call: TRBD1
clone_size: many

cdr3_nt: TGTGCCAGCAGCTTTCGGACAGGGGTCTACAATGAGCAGTTCTTC
cdr3_aa: CASSFRTGVYNEQFF
j_call: TRBJ2-1
v_call: TRBV13
d_call: TRBD1
clone_size: .

cdr3_nt: TGTGCCAGCAGCCCTCTAGCGGGAACAACCAAAAACATTCAGTACTTC
cdr3_aa: CASSPLAGTTKNIQYF
j_call: TRBJ2-4
v_call: TRBV2
d_call: TRBD2
clone_size: many

cdr3_nt: TGCAGTGCTAGCGGGAGGGCGTACCAAGAGACCCAGTACTTC
cdr3_aa: CSASGRAYQETQYF
j_call: TRBJ2-5
v_call: TRBV20-1
d_call: TRBD2
clone_size: many

cdr3_nt: TGTGCCAGTAGTATTTATTGGGGCCCGGCAACGACCTACGAGCAGTACTTC
cdr3_aa: CASSIYWGPATTYEQYF
j_call: TRBJ2-7
v_call: TRBV19
d_call: .
clone_size: .

cdr3_nt: TGTGCCAGCAGTCTTACGGGTTCTAGCACAGATACGCAGTATTTT
cdr3_aa: CASSLTGSSTDTQYF
j_call: TRBJ2-3
v_call: TRBV6-2/TRBV6-3
d_call: .
clone_size: many

cdr3_nt: TGTGCCAGTACCGAGAAGGGGGCCGGGAGCAATCAGCCCCAGCATTTT
cdr3_aa: CASTEKGAGSNQPQHF
j_call: TRBJ1-5
v_call: TRBV19
d_call: TRBD1
clone_size: many

cdr3_nt: TGTGCCAGCAGCTTAGACGAAGTCAGGGCTCGGGAGCAGTACTTC
cdr3_aa: CASSLDEVRAREQYF
j_call: TRBJ2-7
v_call: TRBV7-2
d_call: .
clone_size: many

cdr3_nt: TGCGCCAGCAGCCAAGGGTGGGGAGCGGGAGGGCTGGTCAATGAGCAGTTCTTC
cdr3_aa: CASSQGWGAGGLVNEQFF
j_call: TRBJ2-1
v_call: TRBV4-1
d_call: TRBD2
clone_size: few

cdr3_nt: TGTGCCAGCAGGAAGGGGGCGGGGATCGAGCAGTACTTC
cdr3_aa: CASRKGAGIEQYF
j_call: TRBJ2-7
v_call: TRBV7-2
d_call: .
clone_size: many

cdr3_nt: TGTGCCTGGAGTCCGCACACAGGGGGGTATTGGGGCTACACCTTC
cdr3_aa: CAWSPHTGGYWGYTF
j_call: TRBJ1-2
v_call: TRBV30
d_call: TRBD1
clone_size: many

cdr3_nt: TGTGCCAGCAGCGCACACAAGAACACTGAAGCTTTCTTT
cdr3_aa: CASSAHKNTEAFF
j_call: TRBJ1-1
v_call: TRBV14
d_call: .
clone_size: many

cdr3_nt: TGTGCCAGCAGCCCCTCCCATTCGGAGAATTCACCCCTCCACTTT
cdr3_aa: CASSPSHSENSPLHF
j_call: TRBJ1-6
v_call: TRBV9
d_call: .
clone_size: .

cdr3_nt: TGTGCCAGCAGCTCCCTAGCGGGAGGCACATACACAGATACGCAGTATTTT
cdr3_aa: CASSSLAGGTYTDTQYF
j_call: TRBJ2-3
v_call: TRBV7-2
d_call: TRBD2
clone_size: many

cdr3_nt: TGTGCCAGCTCACCACTAACCGGGACTAGCGGGAGGTATGAGCAGTTCTTC
cdr3_aa: CASSPLTGTSGRYEQFF
j_call: TRBJ2-1
v_call: TRBV18
d_call: TRBD2
clone_size: .

cdr3_nt: TGTGCCAGCAGTACCGGACGCTACTCTGGAAACACCATATATTTT
cdr3_aa: CASSTGRYSGNTIYF
j_call: TRBJ1-3
v_call: TRBV7-9
d_call: .
clone_size: .

cdr3_nt: TGTGCCAGCAGTGCCGGGACTAGCGGGAGGACGATCCCAAGAGCGACCCAGTACTTC
cdr3_aa: CASSAGTSGRTIPRATQYF
j_call: TRBJ2-5
v_call: TRBV12-3/TRBV12-4
d_call: TRBD2
clone_size: many

cdr3_nt: TGTGCCAGCAGTTCCCAACGAAGCCTTCACAGGGGGCAGGCTGAAGCTTTCTTT
cdr3_aa: CASSSQRSLHRGQAEAFF
j_call: TRBJ1-1
v_call: TRBV28
d_call: TRBD1
clone_size: many

cdr3_nt: TGTGCCAGCAGTTACTCGGACAGGGGGACTGAAGCTTTCTTT
cdr3_aa: CASSYSDRGTEAFF
j_call: TRBJ1-1
v_call: TRBV6-5
d_call: TRBD1
clone_size: many

cdr3_nt: TGTGCCAGCAGCCAAGCTACAGGATTTTCCTACAATGAGCAGTTCTTC
cdr3_aa: CASSQATGFSYNEQFF
j_call: TRBJ2-1
v_call: TRBV3-1
d_call: .
clone_size: .

cdr3_nt: TGCAGTGCTATGGCCACTGAAGCTTTCTTT
cdr3_aa: CSAMATEAFF
j_call: TRBJ1-1
v_call: TRBV20-1
d_call: .
clone_size: few

cdr3_nt: TGTGCCAGCAAAGAAGGGGGGAACACTGAAGCTTTCTTT
cdr3_aa: CASKEGGNTEAFF
j_call: TRBJ1-1
v_call: TRBV28
d_call: .
clone_size: many

cdr3_nt: TGTGCCAGCAGATACCCCATTTGGGGTGGCTACACCTTC
cdr3_aa: CASRYPIWGGYTF
j_call: TRBJ1-2
v_call: TRBV28
d_call: .
clone_size: many

cdr3_nt: TGTGCCCACGCGGGGGGAGGCTCTGGGGCCAACGTCCTGACTTTC
cdr3_aa: CAHAGGGSGANVLTF
j_call: TRBJ2-6
v_call: TRBV28
d_call: TRBD2
clone_size: .

cdr3_nt: TGTGCCAGCAGCAAGAGGACGGCGCTTGCTGAGACCCAGTACTTC
cdr3_aa: CASSKRTALAETQYF
j_call: TRBJ2-5
v_call: TRBV7-8
d_call: .
clone_size: many

cdr3_nt: TGTGCCAGCAGTGGAAGGACAGCTTATCAGCCCCAGCATTTT
cdr3_aa: CASSGRTAYQPQHF
j_call: TRBJ1-5
v_call: TRBV2
d_call: .
clone_size: many

cdr3_nt: TGTGCCAGCAGCCAAGACCAGGGTCTGTATGGAGGCTACACCTTC
cdr3_aa: CASSQDQGLYGGYTF
j_call: TRBJ1-2
v_call: TRBV14
d_call: .
clone_size: many

cdr3_nt: TGTGCCAGCCTCAGGGCCAATGAGCAGTTCTTC
cdr3_aa: CASLRANEQFF
j_call: TRBJ2-1
v_call: TRBV18
d_call: .
clone_size: many

cdr3_nt: TGTGCCAGCAGCACACGGACAGGGGTCACCGGGGAGCTGTTTTTT
cdr3_aa: CASSTRTGVTGELFF
j_call: TRBJ2-2
v_call: TRBV7-2
d_call: TRBD1
clone_size: .

cdr3_nt: TGTGCCAGCAGCTTATTCCAGGGTTCCTATGGCTACACCTTC
cdr3_aa: CASSLFQGSYGYTF
j_call: TRBJ1-2
v_call: TRBV11-2
d_call: .
clone_size: many

cdr3_nt: TGTGCCAGCAGTTCTCGGGACGGCCTCTACACCTTC
cdr3_aa: CASSSRDGLYTF
j_call: TRBJ1-2
v_call: TRBV12-3/TRBV12-4
d_call: .
clone_size: many

cdr3_nt: TGTGCCAGCATACCGCTCCGGGGGAATGGAAAAGCTTTCTTT
cdr3_aa: CASIPLRGNGKAFF
j_call: TRBJ1-1
v_call: TRBV27
d_call: .
clone_size: many

cdr3_nt: TGTGCCAGCTCACCGGCTATCCACGGGGCCAACGTCCTGACTTTC
cdr3_aa: CASSPAIHGANVLTF
j_call: TRBJ2-6
v_call: TRBV18
d_call: .
clone_size: .

cdr3_nt: TGTGCCAGCAGCTTAGCGGGGACTAGCGGGAGGGCCTGGGAACAGTACTTC
cdr3_aa: CASSLAGTSGRAWEQYF
j_call: TRBJ2-7
v_call: TRBV7-9
d_call: TRBD2
clone_size: .

cdr3_nt: TGTGCCAGCAGCCTTACAGGGGTGGGGAATGGCTACACCTTC
cdr3_aa: CASSLTGVGNGYTF
j_call: TRBJ1-2
v_call: TRBV28
d_call: TRBD1
clone_size: many

cdr3_nt: TGTGCCAGCTCATGGTCGGACAGGGTGAACACCGGGGAGCTGTTTTTT
cdr3_aa: CASSWSDRVNTGELFF
j_call: TRBJ2-2
v_call: TRBV18
d_call: TRBD1
clone_size: few

cdr3_nt: TGCAGTGCCCGCCGGGCTAGCGGCAACTACGAGCAGTACTTC
cdr3_aa: CSARRASGNYEQYF
j_call: TRBJ2-7
v_call: TRBV20-1
d_call: TRBD2
clone_size: .

cdr3_nt: TGTGCCAGCAGCCCGGGACAGGGGTTGGAGCAGTTCTTC
cdr3_aa: CASSPGQGLEQFF
j_call: TRBJ2-1
v_call: TRBV2
d_call: TRBD1
clone_size: .

cdr3_nt: TGTGCCAGCAGTTTCGGGGGGTGGGCTAGCGGGTCCCGCTCCTACAATGAGCAGTTCTTC
cdr3_aa: CASSFGGWASGSRSYNEQFF
j_call: TRBJ2-1
v_call: TRBV27
d_call: TRBD2
clone_size: many

cdr3_nt: TGCGCCAGCAGCTCTCTCAGGGGCAATGAGCAGTCCTTC
cdr3_aa: CASSSLRGNEQSF
j_call: TRBJ2-1
v_call: TRBV5-1
d_call: .
clone_size: .

cdr3_nt: TGTGCCAGCAGCTTCAGCAACCAGCGGGAGGGCCTAGCGCAGTATTTT
cdr3_aa: CASSFSNQREGLAQYF
j_call: TRBJ2-3
v_call: TRBV3-1
d_call: TRBD2
clone_size: many

cdr3_nt: TGTGCCAGCTCACCCACCGGGGGGGGACTAGCGGTCCACGAGCAGTACTTC
cdr3_aa: CASSPTGGGLAVHEQYF
j_call: TRBJ2-7
v_call: TRBV18
d_call: TRBD2
clone_size: few